The rows below give T cell receptor beta chains drawn from one sample of a study of Graves' ophthalmopathy and Graves' hyperthyroidism. TCRdb re-called the multiplex PCR reads through MiXCR, storing one row per CDR3 protein. The sample includes 300,000 to 500,000 distinct CDR3 sequences, roughly 15% of them seen just once. Sequenced material: peripheral blood. The receptor source for this set is a young woman with stable Graves' hyperthyroidism. The CDR3 runs from the conserved cysteine through the conserved F or W. The D gene is left open where the match is weak. A clone size is listed for some rows: how often the clone was seen (once, few, many), or a class if it is expanded.

>many|TRBV11-2|TRBJ1-2|NA
TGTGCCAGCAGCTTAGATCCGAACAAAATGTATGGCTACACCTTC
CASSLDPNKMYGYTF
>few|TRBV5-1|TRBJ1-1|TRBD1
TGCGCCAGCAGCACGGGGACAGGGTGGGGCACTGAAGCTTTCTTT
CASSTGTGWGTEAFF
>many|TRBV6-2/TRBV6-3|TRBJ2-7|NA
TGTGCCAGCAGTTACTTTGAGGTGGTCGGGGACACTCTCTACGAGCAGTACTTC
CASSYFEVVGDTLYEQYF
>few|TRBV18|TRBJ2-7|NA
TGTGCCAGCTCACCAGGCGGACAGAACTACGAGCAGTACTTC
CASSPGGQNYEQYF
>NA|TRBV20-1|TRBJ1-5|NA
TGCAGTGCTAGAGATTCCGGGATTCAGTGGGACCTCTTAATTTTTAATCAGCCCCAGCATTTT
CSARDSGIQWDLLIFNQPQHF
>NA|TRBV19|TRBJ2-5|TRBD2
TGTGCCAGTAGTGCCCTTAGCGGGGGGGCCTCTGGGCAGTACTTC
CASSALSGGASGQYF
>many|TRBV12-3/TRBV12-4|TRBJ1-5|NA
TGTGCCAGCAGCTTAGACTATAGCAATCAGCCCCAGCATTTT
CASSLDYSNQPQHF
>many|TRBV27|TRBJ2-6|NA
TGTGCCAGTCTACCAGGGGGACTTTCTGGGGCCAACGTCCTGACTTTC
CASLPGGLSGANVLTF
>many|TRBV19|TRBJ1-5|NA
TGTGCCAGTACGAGGGTCGGCAATCAGCCCCAGCATTTT
CASTRVGNQPQHF
>many|TRBV19|TRBJ1-1|NA
TGTGCCAGTAGTATAATGGCCCGGTCGGACACTGAAGCTTTCTTT
CASSIMARSDTEAFF
>many|TRBV27|TRBJ1-3|NA
TGTGCCAGCAGTCCCTCATGGGCAGACTCTGGAAACACCATATATTTT
CASSPSWADSGNTIYF
>many|TRBV2|TRBJ1-1|NA
TGTGCCAGCTCGCGGGGGGGGAGGAACACTGAAGCTTTCTTT
CASSRGGRNTEAFF